The present T cell receptor (beta chain) was sequenced within a study of T cells after yellow fever vaccination. On the study more broadly: Low-cell-number fractions underwent preparation using SMART-Seq v4 Ultra Low Input.

It was through 5'RACE template switching that TCR cDNA was made, with a universal primer site and UMIs added. TCRdb passed the 5' RACE reads through MiXCR, listing each CDR3 protein once. The sample lists around 600,000 distinct CDR3 sequences; more than 9% were seen once. Germline values: CDR1 DFQATT, CDR2 SNEGSKA (reference sequence). V was pared by 6 bases and J by 3 bases, with 18 bases between. This CDR3 is built from 14 residues. The sequence came from a man under 40 who received the YFV17D yellow fever vaccine. This chain connects TRBV20-1 to TRBJ2-7; no reliable D call. The specimen comprised PBMCs, sampled on the day of the yellow fever booster vaccination. CDR3 in amino acids: CSAPRPPGSYEQYF. In DNA form, the CDR3 reads TGCAGTGCACCACGACCGCCCGGTAGCTACGAGCAGTACTTC.